Below, 2 T cell receptor beta chains from the same sample are listed, as sequenced in a study of T cell responses to AZD1222 COVID-19 vaccine. Clones were sequenced by immunoSEQ multiplex PCR, and TCRdb holds only the in-frame ones, with some missing. The table has 130,000 to 150,000 clones, approximately 86% seen once. Sequenced here: peripheral blood, sampled 28 days after the second AZD1222 dose. These receptors all come from an adult who received the AZD1222 COVID-19 vaccine.

This clone appeared a single time. The chain has TRBV6-5 and TRBJ2-7, with D perhaps matching TRBD2 (6 bases). In germline, CDR1 is MNHEY, CDR2 SVGAGI. CDR3 length equals 14 residues. V lost 2 bases and J lost 4, with 12 bases in between. The chain's CDR3 is CASSYGRRGYEQYF. CDR3 DNA: TGTGCCAGCAGTTACGGGCGCCGGGGGTACGAGCAGTACTTC.

This chain links TRBV28 with TRBJ2-2; TRBD1 agrees at 9 bases. CDR1 MDHEN and CDR2 SYDVKM come from the germline V gene. V was pared by 6 bases and J by 4 bases, with 24 bases of the junction left unmatched. The CDR3 contains 21 residues. DNA for the CDR3: TGTGCCAGCAGCTCATTTGAGGGGGACAGGGAGGGTCATAGGATCACCGGGGAGCTGTTTTTT. Translating gives CASSSFEGDREGHRITGELFF. Drawing the rest from reference TRBV28 and TRBJ2-2, the complete variable domain is DVKVTQSSRYLVKRTGEKVFLECVQDMDHENMFWYRQDPGLGLRLIYFSYDVKMKEKGDIPEGYSVSREKKERFSLILESASTNQTSMYLCASSSFEGDREGHRITGELFFGEGSRLTVL.